Only one count was recorded for the clone carrying this T cell receptor beta chain. Its antigen remains unidentified. Produced via immunoSEQ multiplex PCR; TCRdb's table is partial and in-frame only. Of a few hundred thousand clones in the sample, 74% were seen once. The entry originates in a study of shared clonotypes between healthy human individuals. Whole-study findings and limits: Some clonotypes were shared by all four sorted-subset donors, while others were not shared. The non-shared ones had lower generation probabilities than the shared ones. Rarefaction revealed incomplete sorted-subset sequencing despite large depth.

The CDR3 has 16 amino acids. The ends were cut back, 0 bases at V and 2 bases at J, with 15 bases in the middle. From germline, CDR1 is SGHKS and CDR2 YYEKEE (reference sequence). All of the donors resided in Nashville, Tennessee, and each was a Caucasian adult. The sequenced sample was memory CD4+ T cells sorted from blood. The subset: CD45RA-negative fraction. The genes are TRBV5-5 and TRBJ2-7, with D perhaps given as TRBD1 or TRBD2 (7 bases each). This clonotype was obtained from a man aged 30 to 45 in good health. CDR3 bases: TGTGCCAGCAGCTTGGCCTCTTCAGGGGGGGCCTACGAGCAGTACTTC. It codes for CASSLASSGGAYEQYF. Drawing the rest from reference TRBV5-5 and TRBJ2-7, the complete variable domain is DAGVTQSPTHLIKTRGQQVTLRCSPISGHKSVSWYQQVLGQGPQFIFQYYEKEERGRGNFPDRFSARQFPNYSSELNVNALLLGDSALYLCASSLASSGGAYEQYFGPGTRLTVT.